Listed below are T cell receptor beta chains from one sample, sequenced in a study of resident and recirculating memory T cells in vitiligo. Assay: immunoSEQ multiplex PCR; the TCRdb copy retains only in-frame clones and omits some. The sample contains approximately 69,000 clones, about 89% of which appear only once. Input material: blood. These receptors were taken from a male donor with vitiligo. The CDR3 runs from the conserved cysteine through the conserved F or W. D genes are given only for firm matches. Size tells how often a clone was seen (once, few, many) or the class of an expanded clone, and some rows leave it out.

CASILQGAGEAFF	TGTGCCAGCATTCTACAGGGGGCTGGTGAAGCTTTCTTT	few	TRBV2	13	TRBJ1-1	TRBD1
CASSLEFNYGYTF	TGTGCCAGCAGCTTAGAGTTTAACTATGGCTACACCTTC	NA	TRBV5-4	13	TRBJ1-2	NA
CASGPGQENSPLHF	TGTGCCAGCGGGCCGGGACAGGAAAATTCACCCCTCCACTTT	NA	TRBV28	14	TRBJ1-6	TRBD1
CASRVGASYGYTF	TGTGCCAGCAGAGTTGGGGCGTCGTATGGCTACACCTTC	NA	TRBV28	13	TRBJ1-2	NA
CASSNSGTSYNEQFF	TGTGCCAGCAGCAATTCCGGGACTAGCTACAATGAGCAGTTCTTC	NA	TRBV9	15	TRBJ2-1	TRBD2
CASSQDRVGEQFF	TGCGCCAGCAGCCAAGATAGAGTTGGTGAGCAGTTCTTC	NA	TRBV4-3	13	TRBJ2-1	NA
CASSPWEAPIEKLFF	TGTGCCAGCAGCCCCTGGGAGGCACCCATTGAAAAACTGTTTTTT	NA	TRBV7-9	15	TRBJ1-4	NA
CASRYLTSFQETQYF	TGTGCCAGCAGATACTTGACTAGCTTTCAAGAGACCCAGTACTTC	NA	TRBV2	15	TRBJ2-5	TRBD2
CASSLEGQNTGEFF	TGCGCCAGCAGCTTGGAAGGACAGAACACTGGGGAGTTCTTC	NA	TRBV5-1	14	TRBJ2-1	NA
CASSPQDLQATNEKLFF	TGTGCCAGCTCACCCCAGGATTTGCAGGCAACTAATGAAAAACTGTTTTTT	NA	TRBV18	17	TRBJ1-4	NA
CASSPNYSGQRTSYEQYF	TGTGCCAGCAGCCCCAATTACTCGGGACAGAGAACCTCCTACGAGCAGTACTTC	once	TRBV7-3	18	TRBJ2-7	TRBD1
CASSTTGSYEQYF	TGTGCCAGCAGCACAACAGGGTCCTACGAGCAGTACTTC	NA	TRBV11-1	13	TRBJ2-7	NA
CASSLAGYTF	TGTGCCAGCAGCCTGGCCGGCTACACCTTC	NA	TRBV7-2	10	TRBJ1-2	NA
CASSLEDARGGEQYF	TGCGCCAGCAGCTTGGAGGACGCCCGGGGGGGCGAGCAGTACTTC	NA	TRBV5-1	15	TRBJ2-7	TRBD2